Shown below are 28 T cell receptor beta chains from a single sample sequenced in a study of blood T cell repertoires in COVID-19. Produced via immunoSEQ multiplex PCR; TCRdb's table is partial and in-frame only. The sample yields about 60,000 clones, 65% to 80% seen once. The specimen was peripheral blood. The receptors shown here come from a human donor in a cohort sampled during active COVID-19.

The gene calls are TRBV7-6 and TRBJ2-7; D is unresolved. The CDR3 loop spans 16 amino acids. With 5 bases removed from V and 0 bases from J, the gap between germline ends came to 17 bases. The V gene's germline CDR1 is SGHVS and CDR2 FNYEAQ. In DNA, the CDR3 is TGTGCCAGCAGCCCCCGCCCGGGTCAGAGCTCCTACGAGCAGTACTTC. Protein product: CASSPRPGQSSYEQYF. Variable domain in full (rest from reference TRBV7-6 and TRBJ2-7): GAGVSQSPRYKVTKRGQDVALRCDPISGHVSLYWYRQALGQGPEFLTYFNYEAQQDKSGLPNDRFSAERPEGSISTLTIQRTEQRDSAMYRCASSPRPGQSSYEQYFGPGTRLTVT.

This CDR3 reads CASSQDRDGEQFF. The CDR3 DNA reads as TGTGCCAGCTCACAGGACAGGGACGGTGAGCAGTTCTTC. J is TRBJ2-1 and V is TRBV18; TRBD1 matches at 8 bases. V dropped 4 bases and J dropped 9; count of bases not matched to a gene: 5. There are 13 residues in the CDR3. Germline CDR1 is KGHSH and CDR2 is LQKENI.

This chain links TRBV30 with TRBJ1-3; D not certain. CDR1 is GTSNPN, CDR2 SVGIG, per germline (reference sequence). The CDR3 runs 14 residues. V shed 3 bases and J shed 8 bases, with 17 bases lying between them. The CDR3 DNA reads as TGTGCCTGGAGCCCTATCCCAAGCCTGGACACCATATATTTT. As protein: CAWSPIPSLDTIYF.

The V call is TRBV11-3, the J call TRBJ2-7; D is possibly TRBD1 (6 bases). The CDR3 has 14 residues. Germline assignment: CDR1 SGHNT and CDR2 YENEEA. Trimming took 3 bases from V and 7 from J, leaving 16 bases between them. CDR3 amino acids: CASSLTTGLGEQYF. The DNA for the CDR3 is TGTGCCAGCAGCTTGACCACAGGGTTGGGTGAGCAGTACTTC.

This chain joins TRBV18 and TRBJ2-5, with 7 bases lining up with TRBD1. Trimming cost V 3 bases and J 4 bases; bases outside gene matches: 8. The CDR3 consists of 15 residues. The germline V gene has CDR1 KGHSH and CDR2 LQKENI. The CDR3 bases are TGTGCCAGCTCACCTCGGGACAGTGTAGGAGAGACCCAGTACTTC. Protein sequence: CASSPRDSVGETQYF. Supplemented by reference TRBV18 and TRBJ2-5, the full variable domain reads NAGVMQNPRHLVRRRGQEARLRCSPMKGHSHVYWYRQLPEEGLKFMVYLQKENIIDESGMPKERFSAEFPKEGPSILRIQQVVRGDSAAYFCASSPRDSVGETQYFGPGTRLLVL.

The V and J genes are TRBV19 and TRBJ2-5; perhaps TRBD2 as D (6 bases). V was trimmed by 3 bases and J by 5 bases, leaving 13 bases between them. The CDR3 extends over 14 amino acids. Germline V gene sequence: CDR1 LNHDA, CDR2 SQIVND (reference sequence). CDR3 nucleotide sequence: TGTGCCAGTAGTATGAACCCCCGGGGGGAGACCCAGTACTTC. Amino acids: CASSMNPRGETQYF.

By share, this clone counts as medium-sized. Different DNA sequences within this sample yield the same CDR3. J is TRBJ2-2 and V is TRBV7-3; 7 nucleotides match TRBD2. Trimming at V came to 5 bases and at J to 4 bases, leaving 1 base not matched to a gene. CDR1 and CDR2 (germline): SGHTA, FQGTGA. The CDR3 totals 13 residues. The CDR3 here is CASSPSGTGELFF. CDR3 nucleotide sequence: TGTGCCAGCAGCCCTAGCGGCACCGGGGAGCTGTTTTTT.

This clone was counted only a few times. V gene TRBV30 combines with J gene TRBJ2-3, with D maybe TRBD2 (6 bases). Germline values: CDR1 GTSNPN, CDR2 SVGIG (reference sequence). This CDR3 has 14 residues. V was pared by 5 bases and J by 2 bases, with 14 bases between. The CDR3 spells CAWQASEITDTQYF. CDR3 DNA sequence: TGTGCCTGGCAGGCTAGCGAGATCACAGATACGCAGTATTTT.

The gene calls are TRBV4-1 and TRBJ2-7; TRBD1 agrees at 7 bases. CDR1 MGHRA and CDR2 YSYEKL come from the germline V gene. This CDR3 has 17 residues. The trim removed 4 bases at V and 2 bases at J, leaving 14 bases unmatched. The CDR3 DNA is TGCGCCAGCAGCCGCACACCCTCCGGGACAGCAACCTACGAGCAGTACTTC. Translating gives CASSRTPSGTATYEQYF.

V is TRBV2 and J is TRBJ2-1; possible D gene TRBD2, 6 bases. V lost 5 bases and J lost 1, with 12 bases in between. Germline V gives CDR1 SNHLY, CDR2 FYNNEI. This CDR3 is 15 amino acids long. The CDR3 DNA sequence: TGTGCCAGCAGTTCCGGGACTTCTTCCTACAATGAGCAGTTCTTC. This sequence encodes CASSSGTSSYNEQFF. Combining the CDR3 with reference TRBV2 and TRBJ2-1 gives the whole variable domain EPEVTQTPSHQVTQMGQEVILRCVPISNHLYFYWYRQILGQKVEFLVSFYNNEISEKSEIFDDQFSVERPDGSNFTLKIRSTKLEDSAMYFCASSSGTSSYNEQFFGPGTRLTVL.

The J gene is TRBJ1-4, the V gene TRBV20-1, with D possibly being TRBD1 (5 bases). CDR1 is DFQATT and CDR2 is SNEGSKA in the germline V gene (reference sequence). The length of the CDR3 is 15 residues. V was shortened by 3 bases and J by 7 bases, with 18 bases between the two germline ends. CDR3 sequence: CSASLVQGRSEKLFF. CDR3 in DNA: TGCAGTGCTAGTCTGGTTCAGGGAAGGAGTGAAAAACTGTTTTTT.

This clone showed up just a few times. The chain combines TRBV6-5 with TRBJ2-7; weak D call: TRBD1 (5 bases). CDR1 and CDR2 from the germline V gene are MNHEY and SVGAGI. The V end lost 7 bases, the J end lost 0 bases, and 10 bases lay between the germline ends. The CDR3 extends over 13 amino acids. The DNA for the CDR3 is TGTGCCAGCACATGGGGCAGCTCCTACGAGCAGTACTTC. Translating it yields CASTWGSSYEQYF.

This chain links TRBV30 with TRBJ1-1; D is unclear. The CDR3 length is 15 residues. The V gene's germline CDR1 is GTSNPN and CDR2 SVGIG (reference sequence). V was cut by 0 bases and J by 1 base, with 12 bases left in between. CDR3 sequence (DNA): TGTGCCTGGAGTGTAGCAGGTATACAGAACACTGAAGCTTTCTTT. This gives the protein CAWSVAGIQNTEAFF.

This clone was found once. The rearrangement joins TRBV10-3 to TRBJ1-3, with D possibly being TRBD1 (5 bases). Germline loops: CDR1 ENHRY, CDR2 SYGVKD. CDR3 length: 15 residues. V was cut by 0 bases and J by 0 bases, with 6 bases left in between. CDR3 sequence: CAISESTGSGNTIYF. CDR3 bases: TGTGCCATCAGTGAGTCAACAGGCTCTGGAAACACCATATATTTT.

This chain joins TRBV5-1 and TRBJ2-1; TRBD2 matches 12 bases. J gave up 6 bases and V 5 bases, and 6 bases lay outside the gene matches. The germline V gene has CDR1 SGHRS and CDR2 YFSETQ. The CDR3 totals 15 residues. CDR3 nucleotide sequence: TGCGCCAGCAGTTACCGGACTAGCGGGGTCAATGAGCAGTTCTTC. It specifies CASSYRTSGVNEQFF.

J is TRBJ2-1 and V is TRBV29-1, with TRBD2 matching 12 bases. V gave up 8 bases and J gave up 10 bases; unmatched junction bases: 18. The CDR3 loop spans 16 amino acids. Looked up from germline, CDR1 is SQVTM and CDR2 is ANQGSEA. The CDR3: CSTQKAGTSGPPEQFF. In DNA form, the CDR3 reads TGCAGCACCCAGAAAGCCGGGACTAGCGGGCCACCCGAGCAGTTCTTC.

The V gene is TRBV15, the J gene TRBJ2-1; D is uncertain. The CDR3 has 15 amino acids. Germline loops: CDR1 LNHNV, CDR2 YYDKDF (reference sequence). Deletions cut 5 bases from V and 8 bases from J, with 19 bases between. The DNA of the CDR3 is TGTGCCACCAGCGACGGAGTCCGGAGTTGGTATGAGCAGTTCTTC. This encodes CATSDGVRSWYEQFF.

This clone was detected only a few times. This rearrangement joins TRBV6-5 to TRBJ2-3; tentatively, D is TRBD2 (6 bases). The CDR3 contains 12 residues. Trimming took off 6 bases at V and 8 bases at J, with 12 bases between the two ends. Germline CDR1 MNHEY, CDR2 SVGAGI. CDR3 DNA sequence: TGTGCCAGCAGGGGGACTGTCGGTACGCAGTATTTT. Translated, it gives CASRGTVGTQYF.

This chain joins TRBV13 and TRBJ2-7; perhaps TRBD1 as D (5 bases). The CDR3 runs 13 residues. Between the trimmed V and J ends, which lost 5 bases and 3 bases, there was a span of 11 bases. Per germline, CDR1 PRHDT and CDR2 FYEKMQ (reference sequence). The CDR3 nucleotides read TGTGCCAGCAGCCGAGGCAGGGACTACGAGCAGTACTTC. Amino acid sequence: CASSRGRDYEQYF.

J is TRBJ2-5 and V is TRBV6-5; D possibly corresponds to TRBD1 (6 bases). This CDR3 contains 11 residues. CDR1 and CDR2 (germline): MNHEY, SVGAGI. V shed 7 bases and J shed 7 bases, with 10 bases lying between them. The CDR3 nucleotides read TGTGCCAGCACCCTGGACAGGACCCAGTACTTC. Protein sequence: CASTLDRTQYF.

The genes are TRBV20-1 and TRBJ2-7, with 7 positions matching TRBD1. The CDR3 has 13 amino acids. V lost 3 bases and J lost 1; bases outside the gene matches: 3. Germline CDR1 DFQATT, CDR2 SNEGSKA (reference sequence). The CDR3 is CSASGGQSYEQYF. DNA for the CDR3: TGCAGTGCTAGTGGGGGACAGTCCTACGAGCAGTACTTC.

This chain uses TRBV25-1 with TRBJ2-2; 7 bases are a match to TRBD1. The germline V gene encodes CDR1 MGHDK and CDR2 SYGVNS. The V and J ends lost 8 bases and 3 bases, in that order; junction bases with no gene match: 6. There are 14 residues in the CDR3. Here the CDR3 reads CASREQGYTGELFF. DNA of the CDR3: TGTGCCAGCCGGGAACAGGGGTACACCGGGGAGCTGTTTTTT.

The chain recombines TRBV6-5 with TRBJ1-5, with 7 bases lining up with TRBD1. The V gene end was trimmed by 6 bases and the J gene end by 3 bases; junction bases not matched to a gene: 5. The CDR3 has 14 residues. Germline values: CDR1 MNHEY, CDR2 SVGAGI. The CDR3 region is CASSRQGNNQPQHF. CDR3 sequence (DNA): TGTGCCAGCAGCAGACAGGGTAACAATCAGCCCCAGCATTTT.

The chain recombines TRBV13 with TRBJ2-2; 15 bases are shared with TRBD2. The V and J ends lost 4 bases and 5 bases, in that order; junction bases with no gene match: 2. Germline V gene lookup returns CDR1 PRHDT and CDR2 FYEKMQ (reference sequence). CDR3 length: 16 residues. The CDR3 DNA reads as TGTGCCAGCAGCTCGGGACTAGCGGGAGGAACCGGGGAGCTGTTTTTT. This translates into CASSSGLAGGTGELFF.

The CDR3: CASSPYRGPGEQYF. DNA for the CDR3: TGTGCCAGCAGTCCTTACAGGGGGCCGGGCGAGCAGTACTTC. The J gene is TRBJ2-7, the V gene TRBV4-2, with 9 positions matching TRBD1. The CDR3 has 14 amino acids. Germline CDR1 reads LGHNA; CDR2 reads YNFKEQ. J lost 6 bases, V lost 6 bases, and 9 bases had no gene match.

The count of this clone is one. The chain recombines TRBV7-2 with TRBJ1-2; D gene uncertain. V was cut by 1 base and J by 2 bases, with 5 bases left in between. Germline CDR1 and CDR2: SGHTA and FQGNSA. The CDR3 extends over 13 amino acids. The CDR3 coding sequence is TGTGCCAGCAGCTTAGTACAGAACTATGGCTACACCTTC. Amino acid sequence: CASSLVQNYGYTF.

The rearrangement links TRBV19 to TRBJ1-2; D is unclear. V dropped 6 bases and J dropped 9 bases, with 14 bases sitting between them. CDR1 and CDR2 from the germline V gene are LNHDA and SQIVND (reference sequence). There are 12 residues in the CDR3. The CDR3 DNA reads TGTGCCAGTAGGAGTCTCCTAGTAAGCTACACCTTC. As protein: CASRSLLVSYTF.

The CDR3 loop reads CASSQDSRDLYEQYF. The CDR3 DNA reads TGTGCCAGCAGCCAAGATTCGCGGGATTTATACGAGCAGTACTTC. The chain couples TRBV4-2 to TRBJ2-7; tentatively, D is TRBD2 (6 bases). The germline V and J ends were trimmed by 0 bases and 4 bases, with 13 bases remaining between them. The CDR3 has 15 residues. Germline V gene data show CDR1 as LGHNA and CDR2 as YNFKEQ.